This T cell receptor (beta chain) stems from a study of cytomegalovirus exposure and HLA in healthy donors. General study points: Common viral pathogens were later found to be apparently linked to several of the most significant clusters. A later analysis linked a missense DCLRE1C variant to TCR beta V- and J-gene trimming. Presence/absence analyses supposed approximately even sequencing depth among donors.

This clone was picked up a small number of times. Its antigen is as yet unknown. The DNA is left out, because the CDR3 cannot be placed on it with certainty; the CDR3 is given as TCRdb lists it. Germline V gives CDR1 MDHEN, CDR2 SYDVKM. Counting both end residues, the CDR3 totals 14 amino acids. The PCR contained 60 Vbeta and 13 Jbeta primers. Here immunoSEQ multiplex PCR was the method, and the copy in TCRdb shows in-frame clones only, minus some. The table shows fewer than 180,000 clones, with about four fifths occurring only once. The sequence derives from a human donor in good health. Sample: PBMCs. V is TRBV28 and J is TRBJ1-5. This CDR3 is CASSSSGGDQPQHF.